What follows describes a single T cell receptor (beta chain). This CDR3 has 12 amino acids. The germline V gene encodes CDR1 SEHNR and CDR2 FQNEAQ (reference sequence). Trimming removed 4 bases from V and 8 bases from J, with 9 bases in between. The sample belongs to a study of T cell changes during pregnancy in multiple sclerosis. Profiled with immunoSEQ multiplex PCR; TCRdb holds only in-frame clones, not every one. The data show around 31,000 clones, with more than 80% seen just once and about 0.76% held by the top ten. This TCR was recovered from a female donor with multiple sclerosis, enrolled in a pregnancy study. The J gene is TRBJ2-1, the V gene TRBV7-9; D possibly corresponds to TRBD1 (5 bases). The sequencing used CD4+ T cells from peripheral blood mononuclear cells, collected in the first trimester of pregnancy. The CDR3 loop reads CASSSDSDEQFF. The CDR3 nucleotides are TGTGCCAGCAGCTCCGACAGCGATGAGCAGTTCTTC.